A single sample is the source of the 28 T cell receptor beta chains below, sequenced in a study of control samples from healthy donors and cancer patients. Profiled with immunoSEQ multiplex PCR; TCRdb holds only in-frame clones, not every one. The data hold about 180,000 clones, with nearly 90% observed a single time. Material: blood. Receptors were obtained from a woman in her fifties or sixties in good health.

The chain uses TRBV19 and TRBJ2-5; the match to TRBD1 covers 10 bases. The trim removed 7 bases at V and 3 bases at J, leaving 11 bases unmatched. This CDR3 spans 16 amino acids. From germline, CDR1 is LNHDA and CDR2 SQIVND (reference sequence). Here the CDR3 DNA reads TGTGCCAGTACCGCACCGAGAGGACAGGGGGAAGAGACCCAGTACTTC. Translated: CASTAPRGQGEETQYF. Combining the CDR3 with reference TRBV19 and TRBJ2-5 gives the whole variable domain DGGITQSPKYLFRKEGQNVTLSCEQNLNHDAMYWYRQDPGQGLRLIYYSQIVNDFQKGDIAEGYSVSREKKESFPLTVTSAQKNPTAFYLCASTAPRGQGEETQYFGPGTRLLVL.

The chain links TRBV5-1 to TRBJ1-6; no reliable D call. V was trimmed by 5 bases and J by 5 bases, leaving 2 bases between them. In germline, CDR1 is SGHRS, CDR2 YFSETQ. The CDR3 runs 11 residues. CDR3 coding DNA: TGCGCCAGCAGGGATAATTCACCCCTCCACTTT. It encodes CASRDNSPLHF. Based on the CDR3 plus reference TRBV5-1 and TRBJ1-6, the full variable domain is KAGVTQTPRYLIKTRGQQVTLSCSPISGHRSVSWYQQTPGQGLQFLFEYFSETQRNKGNFPGRFSGRQFSNSRSEMNVSTLELGDSALYLCASRDNSPLHFGNGTRLTVT.

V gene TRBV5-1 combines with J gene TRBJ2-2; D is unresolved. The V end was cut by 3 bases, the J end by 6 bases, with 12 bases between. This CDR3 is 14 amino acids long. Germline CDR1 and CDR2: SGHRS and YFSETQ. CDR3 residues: CASSSPAAAGELFF. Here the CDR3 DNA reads TGCGCCAGCAGCTCGCCGGCGGCGGCCGGGGAGCTGTTTTTT.

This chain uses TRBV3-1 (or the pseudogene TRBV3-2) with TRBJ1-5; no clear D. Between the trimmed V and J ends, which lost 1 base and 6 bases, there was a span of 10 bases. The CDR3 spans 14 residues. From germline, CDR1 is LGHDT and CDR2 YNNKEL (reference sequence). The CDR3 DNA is TGTGCCAGCAGCCAAGCGGGCGCCGGTCAGCCCCAGCATTTT. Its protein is CASSQAGAGQPQHF.

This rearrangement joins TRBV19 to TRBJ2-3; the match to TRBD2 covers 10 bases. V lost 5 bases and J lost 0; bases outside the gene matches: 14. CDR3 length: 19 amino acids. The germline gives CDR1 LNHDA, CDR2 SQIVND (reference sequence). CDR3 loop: CASSPGLARSGASTDTQYF. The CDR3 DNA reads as TGTGCCAGTAGTCCGGGACTAGCGAGATCAGGTGCTAGCACAGATACGCAGTATTTT.

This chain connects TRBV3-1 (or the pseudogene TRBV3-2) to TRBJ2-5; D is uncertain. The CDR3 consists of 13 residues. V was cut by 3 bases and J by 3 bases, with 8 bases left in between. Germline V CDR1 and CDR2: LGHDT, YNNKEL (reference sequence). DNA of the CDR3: TGTGCCAGCAGCCATATTTGGGAAGAGACCCAGTACTTC. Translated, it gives CASSHIWEETQYF.

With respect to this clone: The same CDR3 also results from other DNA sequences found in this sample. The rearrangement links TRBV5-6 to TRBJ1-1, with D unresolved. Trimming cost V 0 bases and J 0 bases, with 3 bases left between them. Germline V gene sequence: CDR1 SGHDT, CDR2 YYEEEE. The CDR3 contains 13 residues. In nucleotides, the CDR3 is TGTGCCAGCAGCTTGGATCTGAACACTGAAGCTTTCTTT. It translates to CASSLDLNTEAFF.

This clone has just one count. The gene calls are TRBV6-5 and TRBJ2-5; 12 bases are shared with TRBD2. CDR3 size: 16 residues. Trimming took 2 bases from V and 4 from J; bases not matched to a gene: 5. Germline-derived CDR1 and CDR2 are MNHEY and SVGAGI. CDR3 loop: CASSYGLAGGRETQYF. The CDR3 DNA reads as TGTGCCAGCAGTTACGGTCTAGCGGGGGGGAGAGAGACCCAGTACTTC.

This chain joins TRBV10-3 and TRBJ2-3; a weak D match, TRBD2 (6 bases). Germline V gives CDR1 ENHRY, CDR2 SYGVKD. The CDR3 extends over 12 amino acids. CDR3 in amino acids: CAGGGSTDTQYF. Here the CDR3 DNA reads TGTGCTGGAGGAGGGAGCACAGATACGCAGTATTTT.

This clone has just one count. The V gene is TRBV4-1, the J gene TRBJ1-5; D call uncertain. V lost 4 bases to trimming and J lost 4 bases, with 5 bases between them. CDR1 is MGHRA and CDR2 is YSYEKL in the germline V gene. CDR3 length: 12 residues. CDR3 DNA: TGCGCCAGCAGCCCCGGTAATCAGCCCCAGCATTTT. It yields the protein CASSPGNQPQHF.

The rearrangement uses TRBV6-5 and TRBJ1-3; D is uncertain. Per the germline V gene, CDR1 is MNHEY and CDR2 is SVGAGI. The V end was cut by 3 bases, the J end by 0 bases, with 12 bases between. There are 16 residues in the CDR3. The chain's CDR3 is CASSYQPRFSGNTIYF. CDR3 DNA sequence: TGTGCCAGCAGTTATCAACCTAGGTTCTCTGGAAACACCATATATTTT.

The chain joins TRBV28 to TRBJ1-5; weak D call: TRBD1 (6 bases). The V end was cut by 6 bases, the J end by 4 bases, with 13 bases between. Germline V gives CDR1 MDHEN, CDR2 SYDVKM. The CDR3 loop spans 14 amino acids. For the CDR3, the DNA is TGTGCCAGCAGAACAGGGACGGTAAATCAGCCCCAGCATTTT. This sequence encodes CASRTGTVNQPQHF.

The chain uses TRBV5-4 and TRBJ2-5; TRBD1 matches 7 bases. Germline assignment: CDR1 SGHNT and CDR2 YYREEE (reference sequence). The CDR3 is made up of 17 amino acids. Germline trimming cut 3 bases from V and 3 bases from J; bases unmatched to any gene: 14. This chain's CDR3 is CASSSYWGSTGEETQYF. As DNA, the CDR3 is TGTGCCAGCAGCTCCTATTGGGGATCTACAGGGGAAGAGACCCAGTACTTC.

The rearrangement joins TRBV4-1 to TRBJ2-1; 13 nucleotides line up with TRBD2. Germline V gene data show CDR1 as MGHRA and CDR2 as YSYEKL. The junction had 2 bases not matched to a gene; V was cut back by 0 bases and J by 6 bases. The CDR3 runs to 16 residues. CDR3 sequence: CASSQEGTSGINEQFF. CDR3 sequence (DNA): TGCGCCAGCAGCCAAGAGGGGACTAGCGGGATCAATGAGCAGTTCTTC.

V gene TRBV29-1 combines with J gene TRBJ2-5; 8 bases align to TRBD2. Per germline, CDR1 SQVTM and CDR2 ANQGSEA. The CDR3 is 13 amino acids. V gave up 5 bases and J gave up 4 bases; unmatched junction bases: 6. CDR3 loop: CSVRERERETQYF. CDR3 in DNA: TGCAGCGTTAGGGAGCGGGAGCGAGAGACCCAGTACTTC.

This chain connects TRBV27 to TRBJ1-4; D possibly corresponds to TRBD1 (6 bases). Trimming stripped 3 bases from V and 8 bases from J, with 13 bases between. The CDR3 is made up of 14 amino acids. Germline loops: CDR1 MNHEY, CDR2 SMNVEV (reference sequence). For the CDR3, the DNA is TGTGCCAGCAGTTTGGCGGGGGGCCCAGAAAAACTGTTTTTT. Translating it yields CASSLAGGPEKLFF.

DNA for the CDR3: TGTGCCAGCAGATTACAGGGGGCTAATAATAAAGCTTTCTTT. Its protein product is CASRLQGANNKAFF. The chain joins TRBV28 to TRBJ1-1, with 9 bases fitting TRBD1. Germline CDR1 and CDR2: MDHEN and SYDVKM. J was trimmed by 9 bases and V by 6 bases; bases with no gene match: 11. The CDR3 sequence is 14 residues long.

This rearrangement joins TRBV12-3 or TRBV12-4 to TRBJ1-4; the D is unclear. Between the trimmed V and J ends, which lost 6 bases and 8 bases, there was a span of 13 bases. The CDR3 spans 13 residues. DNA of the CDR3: TGTGCCAGCAGCTCCGGGTTTGTCGAAAAACTGTTTTTT. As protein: CASSSGFVEKLFF.

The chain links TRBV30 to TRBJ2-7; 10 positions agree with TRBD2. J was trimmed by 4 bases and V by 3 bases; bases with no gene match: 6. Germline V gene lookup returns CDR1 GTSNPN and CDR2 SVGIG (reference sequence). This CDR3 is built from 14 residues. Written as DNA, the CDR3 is TGTGCCTGGAGGGAGGGGACTAGCGTGTACGAGCAGTACTTC. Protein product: CAWREGTSVYEQYF.

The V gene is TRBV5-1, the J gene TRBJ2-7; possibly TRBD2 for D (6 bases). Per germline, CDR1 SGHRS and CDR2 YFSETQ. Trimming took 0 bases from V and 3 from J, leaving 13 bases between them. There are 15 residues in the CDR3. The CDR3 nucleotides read TGCGCCAGCAGCTTGGGGGACTTTCCCCACTACGAGCAGTACTTC. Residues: CASSLGDFPHYEQYF.

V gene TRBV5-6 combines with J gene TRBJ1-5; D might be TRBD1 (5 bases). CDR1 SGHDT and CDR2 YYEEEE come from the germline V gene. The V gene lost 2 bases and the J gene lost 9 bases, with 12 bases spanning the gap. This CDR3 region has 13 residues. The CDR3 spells CASSFSGRGPQHF. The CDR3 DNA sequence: TGTGCCAGCAGCTTCAGTGGGAGGGGGCCCCAGCATTTT.

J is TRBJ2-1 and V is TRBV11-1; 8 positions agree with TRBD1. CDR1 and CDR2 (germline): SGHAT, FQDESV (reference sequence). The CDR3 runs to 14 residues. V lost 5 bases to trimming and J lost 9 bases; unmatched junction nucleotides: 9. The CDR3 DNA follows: TGTGCCAGCAGCGCATTAACAGGGGGTGGTGAGCAGTTCTTC. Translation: CASSALTGGGEQFF. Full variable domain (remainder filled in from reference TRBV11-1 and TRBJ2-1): EAEVAQSPRYKITEKSQAVAFWCDPISGHATLYWYRQILGQGPELLVQFQDESVVDDSQLPKDRFSAERLKGVDSTLKIQPAELGDSAMYLCASSALTGGGEQFFGPGTRLTVL.

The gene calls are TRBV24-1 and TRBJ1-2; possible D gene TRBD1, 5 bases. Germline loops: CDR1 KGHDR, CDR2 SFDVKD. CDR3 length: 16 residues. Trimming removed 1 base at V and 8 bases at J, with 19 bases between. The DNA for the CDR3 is TGTGCCACCAGTGATTTTGGTTCTGGCAGGGAGTGGGGCTACACCTTC. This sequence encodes CATSDFGSGREWGYTF.

This CDR3 is CASSPPGAVAQHF. The CDR3 bases are TGTGCCAGCTCACCACCCGGGGCCGTCGCCCAGCATTTT. The chain is built from TRBV18 and TRBJ1-5; weak D call: TRBD1 (5 bases). V lost 0 bases and J 11 bases, leaving 11 bases between the germline ends. CDR1 and CDR2 (germline): KGHSH, LQKENI. The CDR3 covers 13 residues.

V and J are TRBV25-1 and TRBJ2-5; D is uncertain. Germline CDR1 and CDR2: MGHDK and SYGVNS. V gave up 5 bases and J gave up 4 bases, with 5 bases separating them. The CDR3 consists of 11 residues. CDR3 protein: CASSQTETQYF. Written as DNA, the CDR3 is TGTGCCAGCAGTCAGACAGAGACCCAGTACTTC.

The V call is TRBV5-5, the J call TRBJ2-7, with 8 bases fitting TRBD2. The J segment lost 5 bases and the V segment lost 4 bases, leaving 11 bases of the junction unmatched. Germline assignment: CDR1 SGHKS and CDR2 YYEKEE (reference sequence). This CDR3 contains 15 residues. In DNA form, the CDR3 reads TGTGCCAGCAGCGGGACCGGGACTAGAGACCACGAGCAGTACTTC. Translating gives CASSGTGTRDHEQYF.

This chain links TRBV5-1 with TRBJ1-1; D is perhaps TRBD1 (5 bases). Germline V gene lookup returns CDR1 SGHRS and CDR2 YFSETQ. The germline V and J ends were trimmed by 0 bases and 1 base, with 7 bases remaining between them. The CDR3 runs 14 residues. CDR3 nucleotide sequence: TGCGCCAGCAGCTTGGGCACAGGGAACACTGAAGCTTTCTTT. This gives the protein CASSLGTGNTEAFF. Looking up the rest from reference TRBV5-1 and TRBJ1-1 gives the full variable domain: KAGVTQTPRYLIKTRGQQVTLSCSPISGHRSVSWYQQTPGQGLQFLFEYFSETQRNKGNFPGRFSGRQFSNSRSEMNVSTLELGDSALYLCASSLGTGNTEAFFGQGTRLTVV.

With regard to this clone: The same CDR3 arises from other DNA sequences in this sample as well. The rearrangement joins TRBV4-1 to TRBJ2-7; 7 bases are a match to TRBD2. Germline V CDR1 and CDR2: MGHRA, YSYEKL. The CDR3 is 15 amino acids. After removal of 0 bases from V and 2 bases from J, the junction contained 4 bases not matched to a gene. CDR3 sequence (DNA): TGCGCCAGCAGCCAAGATACGGGGGGAACCTACGAGCAGTACTTC. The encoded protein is CASSQDTGGTYEQYF.